The 22 T cell receptor beta chains below come from one sample, sequenced in a study of post-analysis software for immune sequencing data. General observations from the study: The five TRBV segments detected at higher frequency in patients than in controls included TRBV5-6, TRBV5-1 and TRBV20-1.

The antigens for these receptors are not known. TCR beta libraries were prepared from cDNA with unique molecular identifiers. In TCRdb, the PCR reads were re-called with MiXCR into one record per CDR3 protein. The data hold around 200,000 distinct CDR3 sequences, with around 30% observed a single time. Sequenced: blood. Receptors originate from a girl aged 2-17 years with multiple sclerosis.

CDR3 protein: CASGLSGDSYNEQFF. In nucleotides, the CDR3 is TGTGCTAGTGGCCTAAGCGGGGACTCCTACAATGAGCAGTTCTTC. The chain has TRBV12-5 and TRBJ2-1; TRBD2 matches 7 bases. The CDR3 is 15 amino acids. Germline CDR1 reads LGHNT; CDR2 reads FRNRAP. Trimming at V came to 6 bases and at J to 0 bases, leaving 5 bases not matched to a gene.

This clonotype has just one count. This chain uses TRBV3-1 with TRBJ2-1; tentatively, D is TRBD1 (6 bases). Deletions cut 1 base from V and 0 bases from J, with 22 bases between. This CDR3 comprises 20 residues. The germline CDR1 and CDR2 sequences are LGHDT and YNNKEL (reference sequence). The CDR3 reads CASSQVWGQGPPFSYNEQFF. CDR3 coding DNA: TGTGCCAGCAGCCAAGTGTGGGGCCAGGGGCCACCCTTCTCCTACAATGAGCAGTTCTTC.

This clonotype has at least ten counts. The chain uses TRBV27 and TRBJ2-7; 8 bases match TRBD2. The V gene's germline CDR1 is MNHEY and CDR2 SMNVEV (reference sequence). V dropped 7 bases and J dropped 6; count of bases not matched to a gene: 5. The CDR3 loop spans 12 amino acids. The CDR3 DNA follows: TGTGCCAGCACTGGACTAGCTTTCGAGCAGTACTTC. This codes for CASTGLAFEQYF.

In this sample, this clonotype turned up many times. V usage is TRBV28 and J usage is TRBJ2-1, with D perhaps matching TRBD2 (5 bases). This CDR3 region has 15 residues. V lost 3 bases, J lost 0 bases, and 9 bases lay in between. Per germline, CDR1 MDHEN and CDR2 SYDVKM. Written as DNA, the CDR3 is TGTGCCAGCAGTTTTGTCGAGGGCTCCTACAATGAGCAGTTCTTC. Encoded protein: CASSFVEGSYNEQFF.

In the case of this clonotype: With a much larger clone just one base away, this may be a read error. This rearrangement joins TRBV7-8 to TRBJ2-1, with D unclear. Germline CDR1 is SGHVS and CDR2 is FQNEAQ. The CDR3 contains 13 residues. Between the trimmed V and J ends, which lost 1 base and 12 bases, there was a span of 13 bases. In DNA form, the CDR3 reads TGTGCCAGCAGCTTAGGGCCCAAGGATGGGCAGTTCTTC. It encodes CASSLGPKDGQFF.

Worth noting for this clonotype: It may be a read error: a sequence one base away is much more abundant. The chain joins TRBV20-1 to TRBJ2-3, with D possibly matching TRBD2 (5 bases). Per germline, CDR1 DFQATT and CDR2 SNEGSKA (reference sequence). The length of the CDR3 is 14 residues. CDR3 loop: CSTRDLVGKDTQYF. For the CDR3, the DNA is TGCAGTACTAGAGATCTGGTCGGAAAAGATACGCAGTATTTT.

The chain uses TRBV9 and TRBJ2-7; 13 bases are a match to TRBD2. This CDR3 is 20 amino acids long. J lost 7 bases, V lost 0 bases, and 19 bases had no gene match. CDR1 and CDR2 from the germline V gene are SGDLS and YYNGEE. The CDR3 region has the DNA TGTGCCAGCAGCGTAGCTACGGCAGGCTGGACTAGCGGGAGACCGGGGGAGCAGTACTTC. Translating it yields CASSVATAGWTSGRPGEQYF.

This clonotype was detected ten times or more. The CDR3 here is CASSQGQGGGYTF. The CDR3 DNA reads as TGCGCCAGCAGCCAAGGACAGGGAGGAGGCTACACCTTC. The rearrangement uses TRBV5-1 and TRBJ1-2; 8 bases align to TRBD1. The CDR3 runs 13 residues. Per germline, CDR1 SGHRS and CDR2 YFSETQ. The trim removed 4 bases at V and 8 bases at J, leaving 7 bases unmatched.

V usage is TRBV28 and J usage is TRBJ2-1; no definite D call. This CDR3 contains 14 residues. Germline V gene sequence: CDR1 MDHEN, CDR2 SYDVKM. Trimming left V 2 bases short and J 7 bases short, with 12 bases between. This chain's CDR3 is CASSLVLDSNEQFF. CDR3 DNA sequence: TGTGCCAGCAGTTTAGTACTCGACTCAAATGAGCAGTTCTTC.

In regard to this clonotype: Given the absence of the conserved phenylalanine or tryptophan at the CDR3 end, a read error is likely. This chain links TRBV30 with TRBJ2-3; no definite D call. V was trimmed by 0 bases and J by 2 bases, leaving 18 bases between them. The CDR3 has 17 amino acids. Germline-derived CDR1 and CDR2 are GTSNPN and SVGIG (reference sequence). The CDR3 protein is CAWSVLPRRRDTDTQYV. The CDR3 DNA reads as TGTGCCTGGAGTGTACTACCCAGACGGAGAGACACAGATACGCAGTATGTT.

The chain uses TRBV13 and TRBJ2-4; D ambiguous. V shed 3 bases and J shed 3 bases, with 9 bases lying between them. Germline CDR1 reads PRHDT; CDR2 reads FYEKMQ (reference sequence). The CDR3 spans 14 residues. CDR3 sequence (DNA): TGTGCCAGCAGCTTGTGGTTTGGCAAAAACATTCAGTACTTC. It translates to CASSLWFGKNIQYF.

Notes on this clonotype: A much larger clone differs by one base, so this may be a read error. V and J are TRBV29-1 and TRBJ2-5, with D perhaps assigned TRBD1 or TRBD2 (6 bases each). The end of the DNA fits TRBJ2-7 better, so the J call may be wrong. Looked up from germline, CDR1 is SQVTM and CDR2 is ANQGSEA. This CDR3 is built from 14 residues. The CDR3 region has the DNA TGCAGCGCTGACGGGGGCGCAAAATCTTTCGAGCAGTACTTC. Translating it yields CSADGGAKSFEQYF.

Ten or more counts support this clonotype. The J gene is TRBJ1-2, the V gene TRBV10-2, with 7 bases aligning to TRBD1. The CDR3 sequence is 16 residues long. V gave up 7 bases and J gave up 2 bases; unmatched junction bases: 13. Germline V gene lookup returns CDR1 WSHSY and CDR2 SAAADI. CDR3: CASNMGPRGGNYGYTF. The CDR3 nucleotides are TGCGCCAGCAACATGGGGCCGAGAGGGGGCAACTATGGCTACACCTTC.

Turning to this clonotype: A much larger clone differs by one base, so this may be a read error. The V call is TRBV4-1, the J call TRBJ2-5, with 8 bases aligning to TRBD1. The germline V gene encodes CDR1 MGHRA and CDR2 YSYEKL. This CDR3 comprises 15 residues. Unmatched junction bases numbered 14, after V lost 3 bases and J lost 11 bases. CDR3 amino acids: CASSQGGTGKLEQYF. DNA of the CDR3: TGCGCCAGCAGCCAGGGTGGGACAGGAAAATTGGAGCAGTACTTC.

The rearrangement joins TRBV6-5 to TRBJ2-5, with D possibly TRBD2 on 5 matching bases. CDR1 is MNHEY and CDR2 is SVGAGI in the germline V gene. The CDR3 totals 16 residues. Between the trimmed V and J ends, which lost 0 bases and 4 bases, there was a span of 15 bases. CDR3 residues: CASSYSRARTIETQYF. CDR3 nucleotides: TGTGCCAGCAGTTACTCGAGGGCAAGGACGATAGAGACCCAGTACTTC.

In this sample, this clonotype turned up many times. The chain has TRBV20-1 and TRBJ2-7; 7 bases match TRBD1. Germline values: CDR1 DFQATT, CDR2 SNEGSKA (reference sequence). V was pared by 4 bases and J by 6 bases, with 12 bases of the junction left unmatched. The CDR3 sequence is 14 residues long. The CDR3 spells CSANRGTTQREQYF. The CDR3 DNA follows: TGCAGTGCTAACAGGGGCACTACGCAACGCGAGCAGTACTTC.

Ten or more counts support this clonotype. The chain uses TRBV7-2 and TRBJ1-2; D remains unclear. This CDR3 contains 12 residues. The germline V and J ends were trimmed by 2 bases and 7 bases, with 8 bases remaining between them. The germline gives CDR1 SGHTA, CDR2 FQGNSA. CDR3 sequence (DNA): TGTGCCAGCAGCTTAATTGGTGTTGGCTACACCTTC. Translation: CASSLIGVGYTF.

As to this clonotype: Just one base apart from a much larger clone, this may be a read error. The chain joins TRBV29-1 to TRBJ2-1, with D unresolved. The ends were cut back, 5 bases at V and 3 bases at J, with 8 bases in the middle. CDR1 SQVTM and CDR2 ANQGSEA come from the germline V gene. The CDR3 loop spans 12 amino acids. CDR3 sequence reads: CSVIFSYNEQFF. The CDR3 region has the DNA TGCAGCGTTATTTTTAGCTACAATGAGCAGTTCTTC.

This clonotype was seen many times. V and J are TRBV5-1 and TRBJ2-5, with D unresolved. V was pared by 2 bases and J by 1 base, with 3 bases between. Germline loops: CDR1 SGHRS, CDR2 YFSETQ. The CDR3 has 12 residues. The CDR3 DNA reads as TGCGCCAGCAGCTTTCCCCAAGAGACCCAGTACTTC. This encodes CASSFPQETQYF.

The gene calls are TRBV6-5 and TRBJ1-2; no firm D call. Looked up from germline, CDR1 is MNHEY and CDR2 is SVGAGI. CDR3 length: 17 residues. Trimming took off 0 bases at V and 4 bases at J, with 18 bases between the two ends. For the CDR3, the DNA is TGTGCCAGCAGTTACTCGGAATCCCGCACCGGCAGCTATGGCTACACCTTC. Residues: CASSYSESRTGSYGYTF.

A remark on this clonotype: A much bigger clone sits one base away, suggesting this may be a read error. This rearrangement joins TRBV20-1 to TRBJ2-7, with D perhaps TRBD2 (5 bases). CDR1 is DFQATT, CDR2 SNEGSKA, per germline (reference sequence). The CDR3 is 11 residues long. The CDR3 bases are TGCAGTACTAGACCCCTGTCCGAGCAGTACTTC. Translating it yields CSTRPLSEQYF.

This clonotype was found many times. The chain joins TRBV5-1 to TRBJ2-3; 13 positions agree with TRBD2. V was clipped by 3 bases and J by 1 base; unmatched bases: 5. The germline V gene has CDR1 SGHRS and CDR2 YFSETQ. The CDR3 loop spans 17 amino acids. The CDR3 region has the DNA TGCGCCAGCAGCTCCCTAGGGACTAGCGGGGGCACAGATACGCAGTATTTT. Translated, it gives CASSSLGTSGGTDTQYF.